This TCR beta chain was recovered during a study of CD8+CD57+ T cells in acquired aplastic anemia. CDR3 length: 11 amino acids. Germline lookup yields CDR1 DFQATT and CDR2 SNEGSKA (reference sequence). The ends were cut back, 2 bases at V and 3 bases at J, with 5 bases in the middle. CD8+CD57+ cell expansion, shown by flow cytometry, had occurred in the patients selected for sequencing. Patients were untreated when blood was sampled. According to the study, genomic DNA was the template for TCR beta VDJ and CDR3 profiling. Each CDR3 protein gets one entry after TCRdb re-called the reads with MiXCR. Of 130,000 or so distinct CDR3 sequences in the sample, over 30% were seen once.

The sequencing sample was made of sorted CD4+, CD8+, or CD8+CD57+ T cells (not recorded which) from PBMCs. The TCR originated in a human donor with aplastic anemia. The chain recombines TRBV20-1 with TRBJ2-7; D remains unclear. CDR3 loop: CSARLGYEQYF. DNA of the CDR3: TGCAGTGCTAGATTGGGCTACGAGCAGTACTTC.